Shown below are 29 T cell receptor beta chains from a single sample sequenced in a study of T cell repertoires in cytomegalovirus infection. TCRdb re-analysed the reads in MiXCR, keeping a single row per CDR3 protein. This table holds 150,000 to 200,000 distinct CDR3 sequences, about 28% found once. Input material: PBMCs. These receptors were collected from a human donor in good health (CMV status not recorded). Some clones in this sample may be carry-over from other donors' samples.

This clonotype was counted only a few times. J is TRBJ2-3 and V is TRBV11-2, with no clear D. Germline V gives CDR1 SGHAT, CDR2 FQNNGV. This CDR3 is built from 14 residues. V was trimmed by 6 bases and J by 7 bases, leaving 17 bases between them. The CDR3 DNA follows: TGTGCCAGCAGTCCGATAATGGGGTCATATACGCAGTATTTT. Translation: CASSPIMGSYTQYF.

This clonotype was recorded a few times. This chain joins TRBV19 and TRBJ2-7, with TRBD2 identical over 13 bases. V was pared by 4 bases and J by 7 bases, with 10 bases of the junction left unmatched. Germline V gene lookup returns CDR1 LNHDA and CDR2 SQIVND (reference sequence). CDR3 length equals 16 residues. CDR3 residues: CASSTRTSGGLREQYF. CDR3 in DNA: TGTGCCAGTAGTACAAGGACTAGCGGGGGTCTTCGGGAGCAGTACTTC.

The gene calls are TRBV7-8 and TRBJ2-1; 8 bases map to TRBD1. This CDR3 contains 16 residues. The V and J ends lost 3 bases and 8 bases, in that order; junction bases with no gene match: 12. CDR1 and CDR2 from the germline V gene are SGHVS and FQNEAQ. The CDR3 here is CASSFSTGVKEDEQFF. The CDR3 DNA is TGTGCCAGCAGCTTCTCGACAGGGGTTAAAGAGGATGAGCAGTTCTTC.

The table lists this clonotype with a few counts. The genes are TRBV12-3 or TRBV12-4 and TRBJ2-3; 13 nucleotides agree with TRBD2. V lost 7 bases and J lost 0; bases outside the gene matches: 4. This CDR3 spans 16 amino acids. CDR3 in amino acids: CASTTGLAGSTDTQYF. The CDR3 DNA is TGTGCCAGCACCACGGGACTAGCGGGGAGCACAGATACGCAGTATTTT.

This clonotype was seen only a few times. V usage is TRBV11-2 and J usage is TRBJ2-1; possible D gene TRBD1, 6 bases. This CDR3 has 17 amino acids. The germline CDR1 and CDR2 sequences are SGHAT and FQNNGV. V shed 2 bases and J shed 0 bases, with 14 bases lying between them. CDR3 nucleotide sequence: TGTGCCAGCAGCTTACGGTCACAGGGTTACTCCTACAATGAGCAGTTCTTC. This codes for CASSLRSQGYSYNEQFF.

This clonotype was recorded a few times. DNA for the CDR3: TGTGCCAGCAGTAGACCGGGACTAATCGAGACCCAGTACTTC. Encoded protein: CASSRPGLIETQYF. This chain connects TRBV6-2 or TRBV6-3 to TRBJ2-5; TRBD2 aligns across 7 bases. Germline CDR1 MNHEY, CDR2 SVGEGT. J gave up 5 bases and V 5 bases, and 8 bases lay outside the gene matches. The length of the CDR3 is 14 residues.

There are a few counts of this clonotype. The chain employs TRBV4-1 and TRBJ1-1; possibly TRBD1 for D (6 bases). The CDR3 is made up of 14 amino acids. The ends were cut back, 5 bases at V and 4 bases at J, with 14 bases in the middle. Germline V gene sequence: CDR1 MGHRA, CDR2 YSYEKL. In DNA, the CDR3 is TGCGCCAGCAGCGCCACAGGGTTGGCCACTGAAGCTTTCTTT. Protein: CASSATGLATEAFF.

The V and J genes are TRBV6-6 and TRBJ2-7, with 8 bases identical to TRBD1. The trim removed 2 bases at V and 3 bases at J, leaving 6 bases unmatched. Germline-derived CDR1 and CDR2 are MNHNY and SVGAGI (reference sequence). CDR3 size: 15 residues. The CDR3 nucleotides are TGTGCCAGCAGTTACCCGGGACAGGTGAACTACGAGCAGTACTTC. This gives the protein CASSYPGQVNYEQYF.

This clonotype was counted between two and nine times. The chain recombines TRBV6-6 with TRBJ1-1, with D uncertain. The CDR3 has 13 amino acids. Germline-derived CDR1 and CDR2 are MNHNY and SVGAGI (reference sequence). The V end was cut by 2 bases, the J end by 2 bases, with 6 bases between. The CDR3 is CASSYRPNTEAFF. The CDR3 DNA sequence: TGTGCCAGCAGTTACCGACCCAACACTGAAGCTTTCTTT.

The rearrangement joins TRBV7-8 to TRBJ2-6; D possibly corresponds to TRBD1 (6 bases). This CDR3 has 16 amino acids. Trimming cost V 5 bases and J 4 bases, with 15 bases left between them. Germline CDR1 reads SGHVS; CDR2 reads FQNEAQ. CDR3 DNA: TGTGCCAGCAGCCTGTCAGGGGCTACCGGGGCCAACGTCCTGACTTTC. Residues: CASSLSGATGANVLTF.

This clonotype was seen repeatedly, ten times or more. The chain is built from TRBV7-2 and TRBJ2-1; weak D call: TRBD2 (5 bases). Germline loops: CDR1 SGHTA, CDR2 FQGNSA. There are 16 residues in the CDR3. V lost 5 bases and J 2 bases, leaving 16 bases between the germline ends. The CDR3 DNA sequence: TGTGCCAGCAGCCAACAAGAGAGAGGGACCTACAATGAGCAGTTCTTC. It encodes CASSQQERGTYNEQFF.

This clonotype has a handful of counts. The chain employs TRBV12-3 or TRBV12-4 and TRBJ1-2; no clear D gene. The CDR3 loop spans 13 amino acids. V was cut by 5 bases and J by 4 bases, with 11 bases left in between. In DNA form, the CDR3 reads TGTGCCAGCAGTCAAGAGACCACCTATGGCTACACCTTC. Translating gives CASSQETTYGYTF.

This clonotype showed up just a few times. The chain is built from TRBV4-3 and TRBJ1-1, with TRBD1 identical over 8 bases. Germline CDR1 reads LGHNA; CDR2 reads YSLEER. This CDR3 region has 15 residues. V shed 4 bases and J 1 base; nucleotides not matched to a gene: 5. CDR3 DNA: TGCGCCAGCAGCCGTTTTGGGACAGGGAACACTGAAGCTTTCTTT. This sequence encodes CASSRFGTGNTEAFF.

This clonotype has ten or more counts. The genes are TRBV4-1 and TRBJ1-5; TRBD1 matches at 10 bases. Germline lookup yields CDR1 MGHRA and CDR2 YSYEKL. The CDR3 length is 16 residues. V lost 4 bases and J lost 5; bases outside the gene matches: 8. Written as DNA, the CDR3 is TGCGCCAGCAGCCTTAGAACCGGGACAGGGGATCAGCCCCAGCATTTT. It specifies CASSLRTGTGDQPQHF.

This chain links TRBV11-2 with TRBJ1-6; 8 bases agree with TRBD1. The germline CDR1 and CDR2 sequences are SGHAT and FQNNGV. The CDR3 is made up of 16 amino acids. V shed 0 bases and J 9 bases; nucleotides not matched to a gene: 7. DNA of the CDR3: TGTGCCAGCAGCTTAGATGCGACAGGGGAAAGTTCACCCCTCCACTTT. This codes for CASSLDATGESSPLHF.

The sample holds a few counts of this clonotype. The genes are TRBV7-6 and TRBJ1-2; possible D gene TRBD1, 5 bases. CDR1 is SGHVS and CDR2 is FNYEAQ in the germline V gene. The length of the CDR3 is 13 residues. Deletions cut 6 bases from V and 5 bases from J, with 13 bases between. The CDR3 here is CASSSSGQYGYTF. CDR3 bases: TGTGCCAGCAGTTCCTCGGGGCAGTATGGCTACACCTTC. The full variable domain, completed using reference TRBV7-6 and TRBJ1-2, is GAGVSQSPRYKVTKRGQDVALRCDPISGHVSLYWYRQALGQGPEFLTYFNYEAQQDKSGLPNDRFSAERPEGSISTLTIQRTEQRDSAMYRCASSSSGQYGYTFGSGTRLTVV.

The chain combines TRBV7-9 with TRBJ2-4; 12 bases are shared with TRBD1. Germline lookup yields CDR1 SEHNR and CDR2 FQNEAQ (reference sequence). The CDR3 runs 19 residues. J gave up 1 base and V 5 bases, and 12 bases lay outside the gene matches. The CDR3, as DNA: TGTGCCAGCAGCCCGGTGGGGACAGGGGGCTTGACGGCCAAAAACATTCAGTACTTC. It specifies CASSPVGTGGLTAKNIQYF.

The rearrangement uses TRBV6-2 or TRBV6-3 and TRBJ2-1; D may be TRBD1 or TRBD2 (5 bases each). Germline loops: CDR1 MNHEY, CDR2 SVGEGT. With 5 bases removed from V and 8 bases from J, the gap between germline ends came to 16 bases. This CDR3 is 14 amino acids long. This CDR3 is CASSMMWDGDEQFF. DNA for the CDR3: TGTGCCAGCAGTATGATGTGGGACGGCGATGAGCAGTTCTTC.

This clonotype was detected ten times or more. V and J are TRBV7-8 and TRBJ1-1; tentatively, D is TRBD1 (5 bases). Germline CDR1 SGHVS, CDR2 FQNEAQ. V lost 0 bases to trimming and J lost 0 bases, with 14 bases between them. This CDR3 is built from 17 residues. The CDR3 region has the DNA TGTGCCAGCAGCTTAGCGTTAGGGGTAAAAGTGAACACTGAAGCTTTCTTT. It translates to CASSLALGVKVNTEAFF.

This chain connects TRBV10-3 to TRBJ1-1; D is undetermined. V lost 0 bases to trimming and J lost 8 bases, with 7 bases between them. This CDR3 has 12 residues. CDR1 ENHRY and CDR2 SYGVKD come from the germline V gene. The CDR3: CAISESPTEAFF. CDR3 nucleotides: TGTGCCATCAGTGAGTCGCCAACCGAAGCTTTCTTT.

For this clonotype: A single base separates this from a much larger clone, so it may be a read error. The gene calls are TRBV7-3 and TRBJ1-2; 7 positions match TRBD1. This CDR3 is 15 amino acids long. Germline CDR1 is SGHTA and CDR2 is FQGTGA. CDR3 nucleotide sequence: TGTGCCAGCAGCAGACAGGGCGCACCTAACTATGGCTACGCCTTC. The encoded protein is CASSRQGAPNYGYAF.

This sequence joins TRBV6-5 and TRBJ1-6; 7 bases agree with TRBD1. The V gene end was trimmed by 0 bases and the J gene end by 13 bases; junction bases not matched to a gene: 12. The CDR3 sequence is 16 residues long. Germline V lookup: CDR1 MNHEY, CDR2 SVGAGI. The CDR3 region is CASSYSPVQGTMPLHF. The CDR3 nucleotides read TGTGCCAGCAGTTACTCGCCGGTACAGGGGACGATGCCCCTCCACTTT.

The V call is TRBV20-1, the J call TRBJ1-6, with 9 bases aligning to TRBD1. Trimming took 0 bases from V and 7 from J; bases not matched to a gene: 13. There are 18 residues in the CDR3. Germline V gene lookup returns CDR1 DFQATT and CDR2 SNEGSKA (reference sequence). CDR3: CSARETRTGDGANSPLHF. CDR3 nucleotide sequence: TGCAGTGCTAGAGAAACTAGGACAGGGGACGGGGCCAATTCACCCCTCCACTTT.

The chain recombines TRBV5-4 with TRBJ2-1; possibly TRBD1 for D (5 bases). Germline V gene sequence: CDR1 SGHNT, CDR2 YYREEE (reference sequence). This CDR3 is 15 amino acids long. V dropped 3 bases and J dropped 3 bases, with 13 bases sitting between them. The CDR3 region has the DNA TGTGCCAGCAGCTCTGGGGCTTCCCTCTACAATGAGCAGTTCTTC. Its translation is CASSSGASLYNEQFF.

This clonotype occurred a few times. A read error may account for a junction end that differs from germline. The chain carries TRBV7-6 and TRBJ2-2; 8 bases fit TRBD1. The CDR3 is 14 amino acids. Germline V CDR1 and CDR2: SGHVS, FNYEAQ. The DNA of the CDR3 is TGTGCTAGCAGTCTGACAGGGGACACCGGGGAGCTGTTTTTT. Protein sequence: CASSLTGDTGELFF. Full variable domain (remainder filled in from reference TRBV7-6 and TRBJ2-2): GAGVSQSPRYKVTKRGQDVALRCDPISGHVSLYWYRQALGQGPEFLTYFNYEAQQDKSGLPNDRFSAERPEGSISTLTIQRTEQRDSAMYRCASSLTGDTGELFFGEGSRLTVL.

The genes are TRBV7-8 and TRBJ2-3, with TRBD1 as a possible D gene (6 bases). The germline V and J ends were trimmed by 5 bases and 4 bases, with 16 bases remaining between them. CDR3 length: 15 amino acids. Germline CDR1 reads SGHVS; CDR2 reads FQNEAQ. The CDR3 DNA reads as TGTGCCAGCAGCCGGGGAACAGGGTTTTCAGATACGCAGTATTTT. Translation gives CASSRGTGFSDTQYF.

The chain carries TRBV20-1 and TRBJ2-7, with D maybe TRBD1 (6 bases). Deletions cut 5 bases from V and 2 bases from J, with 19 bases between. The CDR3 contains 15 residues. Looked up from germline, CDR1 is DFQATT and CDR2 is SNEGSKA (reference sequence). This CDR3 reads CSAQPVSGTPYEQYF. CDR3 DNA: TGCAGTGCTCAACCGGTTTCCGGGACACCCTACGAGCAGTACTTC.

This chain uses TRBV11-2 with TRBJ1-1; 10 bases map to TRBD1. In germline, CDR1 is SGHAT, CDR2 FQNNGV. The CDR3 covers 17 residues. Germline trimming cut 0 bases from V and 5 bases from J; bases unmatched to any gene: 9. CDR3 DNA: TGTGCCAGCAGCTTAGAGGTGGGGACAGGGGCAAGAACTGAAGCTTTCTTT. This sequence encodes CASSLEVGTGARTEAFF.

The gene calls are TRBV27 and TRBJ2-6; tentative D call: TRBD1 (6 bases). The ends were cut back, 3 bases at V and 2 bases at J, with 14 bases in the middle. This CDR3 region has 17 residues. Germline lookup yields CDR1 MNHEY and CDR2 SMNVEV (reference sequence). The DNA of the CDR3 is TGTGCCAGCAGTTTTTGGCAGGGGTTGGCTGGGGCCAACGTCCTGACTTTC. Translated, it gives CASSFWQGLAGANVLTF.